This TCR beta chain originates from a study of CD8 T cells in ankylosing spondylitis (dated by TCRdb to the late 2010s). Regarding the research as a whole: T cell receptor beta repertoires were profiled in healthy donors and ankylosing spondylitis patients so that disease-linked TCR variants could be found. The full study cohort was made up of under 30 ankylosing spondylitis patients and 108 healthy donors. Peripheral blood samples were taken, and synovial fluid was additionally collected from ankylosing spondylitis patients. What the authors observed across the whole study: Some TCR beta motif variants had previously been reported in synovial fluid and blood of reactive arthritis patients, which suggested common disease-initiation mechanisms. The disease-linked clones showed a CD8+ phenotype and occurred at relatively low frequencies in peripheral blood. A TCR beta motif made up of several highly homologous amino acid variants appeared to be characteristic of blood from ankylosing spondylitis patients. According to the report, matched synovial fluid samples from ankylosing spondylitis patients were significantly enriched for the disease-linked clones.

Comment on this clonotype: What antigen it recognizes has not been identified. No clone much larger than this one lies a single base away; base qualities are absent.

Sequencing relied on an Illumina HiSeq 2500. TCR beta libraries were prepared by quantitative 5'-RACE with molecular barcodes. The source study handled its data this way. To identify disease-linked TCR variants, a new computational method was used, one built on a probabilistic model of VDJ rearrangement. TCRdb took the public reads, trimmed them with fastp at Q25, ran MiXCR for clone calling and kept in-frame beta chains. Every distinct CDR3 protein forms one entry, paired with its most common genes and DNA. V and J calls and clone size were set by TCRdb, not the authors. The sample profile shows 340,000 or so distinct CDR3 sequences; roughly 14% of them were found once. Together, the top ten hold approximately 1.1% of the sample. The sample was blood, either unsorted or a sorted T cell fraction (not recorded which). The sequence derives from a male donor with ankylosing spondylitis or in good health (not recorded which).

The CDR3 region has the sequence CASSVFGGGEPGELFF. The nucleotides are TGTGCCAGCAGCGTGTTTGGAGGGGGAGAGCCCGGGGAGCTGTTTTTT. The receptor chain draws on TRBV9 and TRBJ2-2; the D gene cannot be resolved beyond TRBD1 or TRBD2, each matching 6 bases. CDR1 and CDR2, looked up from the germline V gene, are SGDLS and YYNGEE. CDR3 length: 16 amino acids, cysteine to phenylalanine. The only DNA kept is the CDR3, 48 bases in frame from the first base. V sheds 2 bases and J sheds 6 bases, leaving 17 bases between their ends.